This T cell receptor (beta chain) originates from a study of cytomegalovirus exposure and HLA in healthy donors. Concerning this clone: The target antigen is unknown.

At collection, donors were nominally healthy, but unrecorded immune exposures were probable. General observations from the study: In terms of immune exposure information, only CMV serostatus was available. Because they were indistinguishable, some V segments, including TRBV6-2 and TRBV6-3, were excluded. Sequencing likely produced, as an artifact, a cluster of highly shared sequence variants.

A multiplex PCR was run with 60 Vbeta primers and 13 Jbeta primers. Repertoires were generated with immunoSEQ multiplex PCR, while TCRdb's copy carries only in-frame clones and drops some. Seen here are approximately 150,000 clones, roughly 76% observed once, and the top ten hold roughly 2.8%. V shed 6 bases and J shed 4 bases, with 18 bases lying between them. This CDR3 is 15 amino acids long. Germline loops: CDR1 MNHNY, CDR2 SVGAGI (reference sequence). Sequencing used PBMCs. The TCR comes from a woman in her 30s in good health and CMV-seronegative. This chain uses TRBV6-6 with TRBJ1-2; TRBD1 is a possible D gene (6 bases). The CDR3 here is CASSPRLGGVYGYTF. In nucleotides, the CDR3 is TGTGCCAGCAGCCCCAGGTTAGGGGGAGTCTATGGCTACACCTTC.